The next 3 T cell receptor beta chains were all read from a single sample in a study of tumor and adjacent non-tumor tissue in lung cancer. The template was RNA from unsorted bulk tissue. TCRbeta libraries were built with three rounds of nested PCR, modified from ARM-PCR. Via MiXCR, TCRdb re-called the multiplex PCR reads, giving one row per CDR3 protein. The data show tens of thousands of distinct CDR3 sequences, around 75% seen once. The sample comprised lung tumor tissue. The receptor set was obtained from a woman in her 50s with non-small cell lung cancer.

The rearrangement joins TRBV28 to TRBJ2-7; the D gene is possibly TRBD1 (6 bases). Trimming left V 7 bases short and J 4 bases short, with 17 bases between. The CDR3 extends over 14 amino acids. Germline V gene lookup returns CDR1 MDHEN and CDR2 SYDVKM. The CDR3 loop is CASIGQIIGYEQYF. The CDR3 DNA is TGTGCCAGCATAGGACAGATCATTGGGTACGAGCAGTACTTC. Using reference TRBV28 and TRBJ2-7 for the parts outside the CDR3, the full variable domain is DVKVTQSSRYLVKRTGEKVFLECVQDMDHENMFWYRQDPGLGLRLIYFSYDVKMKEKGDIPEGYSVSREKKERFSLILESASTNQTSMYLCASIGQIIGYEQYFGPGTRLTVT.

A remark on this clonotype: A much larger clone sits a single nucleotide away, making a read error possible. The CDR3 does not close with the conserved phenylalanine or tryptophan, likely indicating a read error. The CDR3 DNA reads TGTGCCCGGACAGGGGGAATGGGGGCCGGGGAGCTGTTTATT. Its translation: CARTGGMGAGELFI. J is TRBJ2-2 and V is TRBV30; the match to TRBD1 covers 10 bases. CDR1 and CDR2 from the germline V gene are GTSNPN and SVGIG (reference sequence). The CDR3 sequence is 14 residues long. V gave up 8 bases and J gave up 6 bases; unmatched junction bases: 9.

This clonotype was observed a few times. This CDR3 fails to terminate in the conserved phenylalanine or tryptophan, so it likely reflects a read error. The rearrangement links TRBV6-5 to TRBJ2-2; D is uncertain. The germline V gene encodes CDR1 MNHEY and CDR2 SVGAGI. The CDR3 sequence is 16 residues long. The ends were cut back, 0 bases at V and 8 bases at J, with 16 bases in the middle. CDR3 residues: CASSYSPPWVGGELFL. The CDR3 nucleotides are TGTGCCAGCAGTTACTCCCCCCCATGGGTGGGAGGGGAGCTGTTTTTA.